These 8 T cell receptor beta chains were sequenced from one sample in a study of cytomegalovirus exposure and HLA in healthy donors. It was with 60 Vbeta and 13 Jbeta primers that the PCR ran. Generated by immunoSEQ multiplex PCR, the TCRdb table keeps only in-frame clones and is missing some. The ten most abundant clones cover about 1.5% of a sample with about 130,000 clones. The sample taken for sequencing was PBMCs. All receptors derive from a woman aged 40 to 50 in good health and CMV-seropositive.

This sequence joins TRBV19 and TRBJ2-6; D remains ambiguous. The V and J ends lost 7 bases and 4 bases respectively, with 23 bases between them. Germline V gene sequence: CDR1 LNHDA, CDR2 SQIVND (reference sequence). CDR3 size: 18 residues. The CDR3, as DNA: TGTGCCAGTACTCACCCCTGGGCAGGATCGAAAGGGGCCAACGTCCTGACTTTC. This translates into CASTHPWAGSKGANVLTF. Using reference TRBV19 and TRBJ2-6 for the parts outside the CDR3, the full variable domain is DGGITQSPKYLFRKEGQNVTLSCEQNLNHDAMYWYRQDPGQGLRLIYYSQIVNDFQKGDIAEGYSVSREKKESFPLTVTSAQKNPTAFYLCASTHPWAGSKGANVLTFGAGSRLTVL.

This chain uses TRBV6-5 with TRBJ1-1, with 7 bases matching TRBD1. Germline CDR1 MNHEY, CDR2 SVGAGI. V was clipped by 1 base and J by 11 bases; unmatched bases: 4. CDR3 size: 12 residues. The CDR3, as DNA: TGTGCCAGCAGTTACTATGGGACAGACGCTTTCTTT. This encodes CASSYYGTDAFF.

The chain recombines TRBV19 with TRBJ2-1; 15 nucleotides match TRBD2. Germline trimming cut 6 bases from V and 6 bases from J; bases unmatched to any gene: 9. The CDR3 length is 17 residues. CDR1 and CDR2 from the germline V gene are LNHDA and SQIVND (reference sequence). CDR3 sequence: CASSTSPGLAGGNEQFF. In DNA form, the CDR3 reads TGTGCCAGTAGCACTTCCCCGGGACTAGCGGGAGGCAATGAGCAGTTCTTC.

This chain links TRBV28 with TRBJ2-7; possibly TRBD1 for D (6 bases). The V end lost 10 bases, the J end lost 4 bases, and 17 bases lay between the germline ends. The CDR3 is 13 amino acids. Germline V gene lookup returns CDR1 MDHEN and CDR2 SYDVKM. CDR3 nucleotides: TGTGCCACCATTAACAGGGATCGTTACGAGCAGTACTTC. This gives the protein CATINRDRYEQYF.

The chain uses TRBV27 and TRBJ2-5; 7 bases match TRBD2. V dropped 8 bases and J dropped 5; count of bases not matched to a gene: 8. CDR3 size: 13 residues. Germline V CDR1 and CDR2: MNHEY, SMNVEV (reference sequence). CDR3 in amino acids: CASSWGGDETQYF. The CDR3 bases are TGTGCCAGCTCCTGGGGAGGGGACGAGACCCAGTACTTC.

The genes are TRBV21-1 and TRBJ1-1. TRBV21-1 is labeled a pseudogene. The length of the CDR3 is 13 residues. Written as DNA, the CDR3 is TGTGCCAGCAGCAAAGAAGCGAACACTGAAGCTTTCTTT. It is translated as CASSKEANTEAFF.

V is TRBV9 and J is TRBJ1-1; D not resolved. Per the germline V gene, CDR1 is SGDLS and CDR2 is YYNGEE. Trimming took 0 bases from V and 0 from J, leaving 6 bases between them. The CDR3 runs to 14 residues. CDR3 sequence: CASSVAPVNTEAFF. As DNA, the CDR3 is TGTGCCAGCAGCGTAGCTCCAGTGAACACTGAAGCTTTCTTT.

The chain uses TRBV28 and TRBJ2-7, with a weak D call TRBD1 (5 bases). Germline CDR1 MDHEN, CDR2 SYDVKM. Trimming shortened V by 8 bases and J by 8 bases, and 13 bases separated the two germline ends. CDR3 length: 11 amino acids. CDR3 bases: TGTGCCAGCGAATACAGGTTTAAGCAGTACTTC. It codes for CASEYRFKQYF.